A selection of T cell receptor beta chains follows, all from one sample in a study of cytomegalovirus exposure and HLA in healthy donors. Produced via immunoSEQ multiplex PCR; TCRdb's table is partial and in-frame only. The repertoire holds roughly 180,000 clones, with 85% as singletons. Sequenced input: PBMCs. The receptors come from a boy aged 2-15 years in good health and CMV-seronegative. CDR3s include the opening cysteine and the closing phenylalanine or tryptophan. A D gene is named only where the DNA matches it firmly. Clone size is given for some rows only: seen once, a few or many times, or a class if the clone is expanded.

TRBV19	.	TRBJ1-1	TRBD1	CASSTTDRGAGTEAFF	TGTGCCAGTAGTACGACGGACAGGGGTGCGGGCACTGAAGCTTTCTTT
TRBV28	.	TRBJ1-4	.	CASSLWSEKLFF	TGTGCCAGCAGTTTATGGAGTGAAAAACTGTTTTTT
TRBV30	.	TRBJ1-1	.	CACREAYTEAFF	TGTGCCTGTCGCGAGGCCTACACTGAAGCTTTCTTT
TRBV29-1	.	TRBJ1-1	.	CSVEGEVMNTEAFF	TGCAGCGTTGAAGGGGAGGTCATGAACACTGAAGCTTTCTTT
TRBV5-1	.	TRBJ2-3	.	CASSRGGGGLLADTQYF	TGCGCCAGCAGCCGAGGTGGGGGGGGCCTTTTGGCAGATACGCAGTATTTT
TRBV5-5	.	TRBJ1-2	TRBD1	CASSLRAGGSYGYTF	TGTGCCAGCAGCTTGCGGGCAGGGGGCAGTTATGGCTACACCTTC
TRBV28	.	TRBJ2-7	.	CASSPRGVSYEQYF	TGTGCCAGCAGTCCCAGGGGAGTCTCCTACGAGCAGTACTTC
TRBV5-1	.	TRBJ1-2	TRBD1	CASSPTRQGTYGYTF	TGCGCCAGCAGCCCAACCCGACAGGGTACCTATGGCTACACCTTC
TRBV5-5	.	TRBJ1-1	.	CASSTRTVTEAFF	TGTGCCAGCAGCACTAGGACAGTGACTGAAGCTTTCTTT
TRBV7-8	.	TRBJ1-1	.	CASSPLTTKNTEAFF	TGTGCCAGCAGCCCCCTAACGACTAAGAACACTGAAGCTTTCTTT
TRBV7-2	.	TRBJ1-1	TRBD1	CASSRGQARTVAFF	TGTGCCAGCAGTCGGGGACAGGCCAGGACGGTAGCTTTCTTT
TRBV4-1	.	TRBJ2-1	TRBD2	CASSPPMVLAGDNEQFF	TGCGCCAGCAGCCCCCCAATGGTCCTAGCGGGGGACAATGAGCAGTTCTTC
TRBV5-1	.	TRBJ2-3	TRBD2	CASSPGSRGGLNTQYF	TGCGCCAGCAGCCCGGGTTCCCGGGGGGGGCTGAATACGCAGTATTTT
TRBV15	.	TRBJ2-2	TRBD1	CATSRVRDRNTGELFF	TGTGCCACCAGCAGGGTCCGGGACAGGAACACCGGGGAGCTGTTTTTT
TRBV11-2	.	TRBJ2-1	TRBD2	CASSLAGGAYNEQFF	TGTGCCAGCAGCTTAGCGGGGGGAGCCTACAATGAGCAGTTCTTC
TRBV7-2	once	TRBJ2-5	TRBD2	CASSSRLAGKETQYF	TGTGCCAGCAGCTCGCGACTAGCGGGAAAGGAGACCCAGTACTTC
TRBV7-8	.	TRBJ2-3	.	CASSFDSSTDTQYF	TGTGCCAGCAGCTTTGACAGTTCCACAGATACGCAGTATTTT
TRBV11-3	.	TRBJ2-2	.	CASSVQGTGELFF	TGTGCCAGCAGCGTACAGGGAACCGGGGAGCTGTTTTTT
TRBV15	.	TRBJ1-5	.	CATSAHPGRRNQPQHF	TGTGCCACCAGCGCTCACCCCGGACGGAGGAATCAGCCCCAGCATTTT
TRBV5-5	.	TRBJ1-2	TRBD1	CASSFLRQGTPGYGYTF	TGTGCCAGCAGCTTTCTGCGACAGGGAACCCCTGGGTATGGCTACACCTTC
TRBV10-3	few	TRBJ2-5	TRBD2	CATKEAGVETQYF	TGTGCCACCAAGGAGGCGGGAGTAGAGACCCAGTACTTC
TRBV27	.	TRBJ2-1	TRBD2	CASSAPGLAGVSNEQFF	TGTGCCAGCAGTGCCCCGGGACTAGCGGGAGTAAGCAATGAGCAGTTCTTC
TRBV30	once	TRBJ2-7	TRBD1	CAWSPPDRVGEQYF	TGTGCCTGGAGTCCACCGGACAGGGTAGGCGAGCAGTACTTC
TRBV10-1	.	TRBJ2-7	.	CARQVTYEQYF	TGCGCCAGACAGGTAACCTACGAGCAGTACTTC
TRBV19	.	TRBJ1-1	TRBD1	CASSRALDRGNTEAFF	TGTGCCAGTAGTCGGGCCTTAGACAGGGGGAACACTGAAGCTTTCTTT
TRBV19	.	TRBJ2-1	.	CASSVLTTGSDEQFF	TGTGCCAGTAGTGTTTTGACAACAGGGAGTGATGAGCAGTTCTTC
TRBV7-2	.	TRBJ2-1	TRBD2	CASSLASLAGGYNEQFF	TGTGCCAGCAGCTTAGCTAGCTTAGCGGGGGGGTACAATGAGCAGTTCTTC
TRBV4-2	.	TRBJ2-5	.	CASSPRVGETQYF	TGTGCCAGCAGCCCCAGGGTGGGGGAGACCCAGTACTTC
TRBV6-5	.	TRBJ2-3	TRBD2	CASGGEGSTDTQYF	TGTGCCAGCGGTGGGGAGGGAAGCACAGATACGCAGTATTTT
TRBV2	.	TRBJ1-2	.	CASSSGTTEKSYGYTF	TGTGCCAGCAGTTCCGGGACTACCGAAAAATCCTATGGCTACACCTTC
TRBV6-5	few	TRBJ2-5	TRBD2	CASSRIAGGETQYF	TGTGCCAGCAGTCGAATAGCGGGAGGGGAGACCCAGTACTTC
TRBV5-4	once	TRBJ1-6	.	CASRNDRPTLFNSPLHF	TGTGCCAGCCGAAACGACAGGCCGACTCTTTTTAATTCACCCCTCCACTTT
TRBV6-5	.	TRBJ1-1	.	CASTPGGGVPEAFF	TGTGCCAGCACCCCGGGGGGCGGGGTGCCTGAAGCTTTCTTT
TRBV28	.	TRBJ1-1	TRBD1	CASSRRRGQGRRWGTEAFF	TGTGCCAGCAGTAGGAGGAGGGGGCAGGGGCGCCGGTGGGGCACTGAAGCTTTCTTT
TRBV19	.	TRBJ1-1	TRBD1	CASSTFGQGASEAFF	TGTGCCAGTAGTACCTTCGGACAGGGGGCTTCTGAAGCTTTCTTT
TRBV29-1	.	TRBJ1-5	TRBD1	CSVGQGNNQPQHF	TGCAGCGTTGGACAGGGAAACAATCAGCCCCAGCATTTT
TRBV5-1	.	TRBJ2-7	.	CARKGGREQYF	TGCGCCAGAAAGGGAGGCAGGGAGCAGTACTTC
TRBV7-9	few	TRBJ2-3	TRBD2	CSSSLTSGRSTDTQYF	TGTTCCAGCAGCCTGACTAGCGGGAGGAGCACAGATACGCAGTATTTT
TRBV14	.	TRBJ2-5	.	CASSQEDREETQYF	TGTGCCAGCAGCCAAGAGGACAGAGAAGAGACCCAGTACTTC
TRBV7-2	.	TRBJ2-4	.	CASSPGTRGGKNIQYF	TGTGCCAGCAGCCCCGGGACCCGGGGAGGCAAAAACATTCAGTACTTC
TRBV27	.	TRBJ1-2	TRBD1	CASSLQGARGYTF	TGTGCCAGCAGTTTACAGGGGGCAAGGGGCTACACCTTC
TRBV27	.	TRBJ2-1	.	CASSLGGWGSYNEQFF	TGTGCCAGCAGTTTAGGAGGCTGGGGCTCCTACAATGAGCAGTTCTTC
TRBV5-4	.	TRBJ1-2	.	CASSRDRNYGYTF	TGTGCCAGCAGCCGTGACAGGAACTATGGCTACACCTTC
TRBV7-9	.	TRBJ1-6	TRBD1	CASSMDRLKNSPLHF	TGTGCCAGCAGCATGGACAGGTTGAAGAATTCACCCCTCCACTTT
TRBV6-6	once	TRBJ2-3	TRBD2	CASSYALAGFTDTQYF	TGTGCCAGCAGTTACGCACTAGCGGGTTTCACAGATACGCAGTATTTT